A selection of T cell receptor beta chains follows, all from one sample in a study of blood T cells in healthy people across ages. TCRdb re-called the 5' RACE reads through MiXCR, storing one row per CDR3 protein. This table has roughly 650,000 distinct CDR3 sequences, approximately 31% appearing once. Sequenced sample: blood. Receptors originate from a woman of 80 years or more in good health. The CDR3 runs from the conserved cysteine through the conserved F or W. The D gene is left open where the match is weak. Size values are once, few and many counts, or a class for expanded clones, and some rows have none.

CDR3 length	V gene	J gene	clone size	D gene	CDR3 DNA	CDR3 protein
16	TRBV19	TRBJ1-6	few	.	TGTGCCACCGTCGAGAAGGGGAGCTCCTATAATTCACCCCTCCACTTT	CATVEKGSSYNSPLHF
14	TRBV15	TRBJ1-5	.	TRBD1	TGTGCCACCAGCCTGGGACAGGGATCTCAGCCCCAGCATTTT	CATSLGQGSQPQHF
14	TRBV5-1	TRBJ2-5	few	TRBD1	TGCGCCAGCAGCTGGCTGGACAGGGAAGAGACCCAGTACTTC	CASSWLDREETQYF
15	TRBV7-2	TRBJ2-5	many	.	TGTGCCAGCAGCTTAGTGGGGAGCTCCCGGGAGACCCAGTACTTC	CASSLVGSSRETQYF
15	TRBV5-6	TRBJ1-2	few	.	TGTGCCAGCAGCTCGCCCGTGACAGATAAATATGGCTACACCTTC	CASSSPVTDKYGYTF
14	TRBV12-3/TRBV12-4	TRBJ2-7	.	TRBD1	TGTGCCAGCAGAAACAGGGGAGTCCCCTACGAGCAGTACTTC	CASRNRGVPYEQYF
15	TRBV20-1	TRBJ2-7	many	TRBD1	TGCAGTGCTAGAGATTTGGGGACAGGGTACTACGAGCAGTACTTC	CSARDLGTGYYEQYF
13	TRBV29-1	TRBJ2-5	many	.	TGCAGCGTTGGGCAGGGCCTAAGGGAGACCCAGTACTTC	CSVGQGLRETQYF
15	TRBV21-1	TRBJ2-7	.	.	TGTGCCGGCAGCAAAACAAGGCACTCCTCCTACGAGCAGTACTTC	CAGSKTRHSSYEQYF
17	TRBV7-2	TRBJ2-1	.	TRBD2	TGTGCCAGCAGCCCTCGGAGGACTAGCGGGTTCTACAATGAGCAGTTCTTC	CASSPRRTSGFYNEQFF
16	TRBV10-1	TRBJ2-7	.	TRBD2	TGCGCCAGCAGCCCCCCGCTAGCGGGGGTGTCCTACGAGCAGTACTTC	CASSPPLAGVSYEQYF
13	TRBV20-1	TRBJ2-7	many	.	TGCAGTGCAGGACAAGGAGGCGCGGACGAGCAGTACTTC	CSAGQGGADEQYF
14	TRBV6-6	TRBJ2-3	many	TRBD1	TGTGCCGTTGCAAGGGACAGGGGTTCAGATACGCAGTATTTT	CAVARDRGSDTQYF
13	TRBV28	TRBJ1-2	once	.	TGTGCCAGCAGTACAGACAGTTTCTATGGCTGCACCTTC	CASSTDSFYGCTF
14	TRBV6-5	TRBJ1-1	.	TRBD1	TGTGCCAGCCGTGGACAGGGGGGGAACACTGAAGCTTTCTTT	CASRGQGGNTEAFF
16	TRBV7-2	TRBJ1-6	many	.	TGTGCCAGCAGCTTACCGGGGCCATGGGGATTTTCACCCCTCCACTTT	CASSLPGPWGFSPLHF
17	TRBV6-1	TRBJ2-7	.	.	TGTGCCAGCAGTCCGGCTGGCGGGACAGCGAGCTCCTACGAGCAGTACTTC	CASSPAGGTASSYEQYF
18	TRBV7-2	TRBJ2-1	once	.	TGTGCCAGCAGCTCCAGGGGGGGGGCCCCAAGCTCCTACAATGAGCAGTTCTTC	CASSSRGGAPSSYNEQFF
15	TRBV20-1	TRBJ2-5	many	TRBD1	TGCAGTGCTGGACAGGGGGCCCGAACCCAAGAGACCCAGTACTTC	CSAGQGARTQETQYF
12	TRBV12-3/TRBV12-4	TRBJ1-4	once	.	TGTGCCAGCGGACAATGGAATGAAAAACTGTTTTTT	CASGQWNEKLFF
13	TRBV6-6	TRBJ2-7	many	TRBD1	TGTGCCAGCTCCGGGACAGGGAGATACGAGCAGTACTTC	CASSGTGRYEQYF
15	TRBV4-1	TRBJ1-2	few	TRBD1	TGCGCCAGCAGCCCTTACACCGGGACAGGGAATGGCTACACCTTC	CASSPYTGTGNGYTF
15	TRBV11-2	TRBJ2-4	.	.	TGTGCCAGCAGCTTAGGTGGAATAGCCAAAAACATTCAGTACTTC	CASSLGGIAKNIQYF
17	TRBV7-6	TRBJ2-7	few	TRBD1	TGTGCCAGCAGCTTAGGCCGGGGACAGGGCAGCGGCAACGAGCAGTACTTC	CASSLGRGQGSGNEQYF
15	TRBV4-1	TRBJ1-6	.	TRBD1	TGCGCCAGCAGCCAAGTCGACAGGGAAAATTCACCCCTCCACTTT	CASSQVDRENSPLHF
14	TRBV9	TRBJ2-7	.	.	TGTGCCAGCAGTTTCTTGGTTAGCGACTACGAGCAGTACTTC	CASSFLVSDYEQYF
14	TRBV28	TRBJ2-5	many	TRBD2	TGTGCCAGCAGAACTAGCGGGGGGCAAGAGACCCAGTACTTC	CASRTSGGQETQYF
13	TRBV7-7	TRBJ1-1	.	.	TGTGCCAGCAGCTACAGGGCGAACACTGAAGCTTTCTTT	CASSYRANTEAFF
13	TRBV6-1	TRBJ1-2	.	TRBD1	TGTGCCAGCAGGAACAGGGGGCGGGATGGCTACACCTTC	CASRNRGRDGYTF
13	TRBV29-1	TRBJ2-5	few	.	TGCAGCGTCGAGCTCCGACAGTCTGAGACCCAGTACTTC	CSVELRQSETQYF
15	TRBV6-2/TRBV6-3	TRBJ2-7	many	TRBD2	TGTGCCAGCAGTAACGGACTAGCGGACTCGTACGAGCAGTACTTC	CASSNGLADSYEQYF
15	TRBV12-3/TRBV12-4	TRBJ1-1	many	.	TGTGCCAGCAGTTTAGATATGGGGAGGGGCACTGAAGCTTTCTTT	CASSLDMGRGTEAFF
17	TRBV12-3/TRBV12-4	TRBJ2-2	few	.	TGTGCCAGCACCTTAGGGACAAGGGGGGGTGTCCGTGCGGAGCTGTTTTTT	CASTLGTRGGVRAELFF
16	TRBV9	TRBJ1-4	few	TRBD1	TGTGCCAGCAGCGCAAACAGGGGAGGCACTAATGAAAAACTGTTTTTT	CASSANRGGTNEKLFF
14	TRBV19	TRBJ2-1	.	TRBD2	TGTGCCAGTAGTAAGCGGGGGGGCTCCAATGAGCAGTTCTTC	CASSKRGGSNEQFF
14	TRBV30	TRBJ2-7	many	TRBD1	TGTGCCTGGAGTGCCGGACAGGGGGCAGGCGAGCAGTACTTC	CAWSAGQGAGEQYF
15	TRBV6-5	TRBJ1-4	.	TRBD1	TGTGCCAGCATCCGGACAGGGGCGCCGGGTGAAAAACTGTTTTTT	CASIRTGAPGEKLFF
15	TRBV20-1	TRBJ2-3	many	TRBD2	TGCAGTGCTAGAGATAAGCGGGGGAGCACAGATACGCAGTATTTT	CSARDKRGSTDTQYF
13	TRBV18	TRBJ1-1	few	.	TGTGCCAGCTCACCCCCGGGGGCCAGTGAAGCTTTCTTT	CASSPPGASEAFF
15	TRBV12-3/TRBV12-4	TRBJ2-4	many	.	TGTGCCAGCAGGCGACAGGCGAGGGTCAAAAACATTCAGTACTTC	CASRRQARVKNIQYF
13	TRBV30	TRBJ2-7	many	TRBD1	TGTGCCTGGAGCAGGGACAGGGGCTACGAGCAGTACTTC	CAWSRDRGYEQYF
14	TRBV20-1	TRBJ1-2	many	.	TGCAGTGCCCCACATAGGGGCTATAACTATGGCTACACCTTC	CSAPHRGYNYGYTF
13	TRBV30	TRBJ2-7	many	TRBD2	TGTGCCTGGAGGGGGAGGGTACCCTACGAGCAGTACTTC	CAWRGRVPYEQYF
14	TRBV12-3/TRBV12-4	TRBJ1-5	.	.	TGTGCCAGCAGTTTAGTCGAGAGCAATCAGCCCCAGCATTTT	CASSLVESNQPQHF
14	TRBV5-6	TRBJ2-7	.	TRBD1	TGTGCCAGCAGCTTCCCAGGGGGCGCGGACGAGCAGTACTTC	CASSFPGGADEQYF
14	TRBV9	TRBJ1-1	.	.	TGTGCCAGCAGAGCGACAGGTAAGGGGACTGAAGCTTTCTTT	CASRATGKGTEAFF
13	TRBV29-1	TRBJ1-1	few	.	TGCAGCGTCCTAATCGGGGGCGTCGGTGAAGCTTTCTTT	CSVLIGGVGEAFF
19	TRBV6-5	TRBJ1-1	many	.	TGTGCCAGCAGTTACTCGATCTGGAGGCCAGGAGGCCTGGACACTGAAGCTTTCTTT	CASSYSIWRPGGLDTEAFF
16	TRBV5-1	TRBJ1-1	many	TRBD1	TGCGCCAGCAGCCCGCCGGGACAGGGAGGAAGCACTGAAGCTTTCTTT	CASSPPGQGGSTEAFF
17	TRBV15	TRBJ1-5	few	.	TGTGCCACCAGCAGAGACCGGGGGTTGACGAACAATCAGCCCCAGCATTTT	CATSRDRGLTNNQPQHF
15	TRBV7-2	TRBJ2-3	many	.	TGTGCCAGCAGCCCCGGCCGTCTGGTCGCAGATACGCAGTATTTT	CASSPGRLVADTQYF
17	TRBV5-6	TRBJ2-5	many	TRBD2	TGTGCCAGCAGCCCTCAGGCTAGCGGGGGGGCCCTGGAGACCCAGTACTTC	CASSPQASGGALETQYF
14	TRBV5-1	TRBJ2-7	many	.	TGCGCCAGCATCGCTGACAGGAACTCCTACGAGCAGTACTTC	CASIADRNSYEQYF
17	TRBV20-1	TRBJ1-1	.	TRBD1	TGCAGTGCCCCTCGGGGGGACAGGGGGCTAAAGAACACTGAAGCTTTCTTT	CSAPRGDRGLKNTEAFF
15	TRBV20-1	TRBJ2-1	many	TRBD2	TGCAGTGCACCCATGAGCGGGGGATCCTACAATGAGCAGTTCTTC	CSAPMSGGSYNEQFF